Described below is a single T cell receptor beta chain sequence and its context. TCRdb's copy holds only in-frame clones and misses some; the assay was immunoSEQ multiplex PCR. Altogether roughly 710,000 clones are present, roughly 88% being singletons, with the ten largest covering 0.0095% to 0.011%. The data are from a study of shared T cell receptors in the human thymus. V shed 4 bases and J 8 bases; nucleotides not matched to a gene: 14. The CDR3 contains 18 residues. Germline values: CDR1 SEHNR, CDR2 FQNEAQ (reference sequence). These data also formed part of another study, on human thymus T cells. This second study notes: Each of the donors was a healthy Finnish infant who was undergoing open corrective cardiac surgery for congenital heart defects. In corrective heart surgery, resections were taken, and these provided the thymus tissue. V and J gene usage appeared biased in thymic and blood repertoires. Thymic repertoires overlap heavily among unrelated individuals, related research has reported.

Sequenced: thymocytes. The source is a girl in the first two years of life with a congenital heart defect. The V and J genes are TRBV7-9 and TRBJ1-4; TRBD1 matches 12 bases. The CDR3 nucleotides are TGTGCCAGCAGCTGGACTCCCGGGACAGGGGGCCCGGGGGAAAAACTGTTTTTT. Its protein is CASSWTPGTGGPGEKLFF.